This entry lists 4 T cell receptor beta chains sequenced from one sample in a study of blood T cell repertoires in COVID-19. Sequenced by immunoSEQ multiplex PCR; TCRdb stores in-frame clones only, minus some. The sample lists hundreds of thousands of clones, around 92% occurring once. The specimen sequenced was peripheral blood. These receptor sequences come from a woman in her twenties or thirties with COVID-19, enrolled during active disease.

The gene calls are TRBV7-9 and TRBJ1-2; 7 nucleotides align to TRBD1. The junction had 3 bases not matched to a gene; V was cut back by 4 bases and J by 7 bases. This CDR3 region has 12 residues. Germline V gives CDR1 SEHNR, CDR2 FQNEAQ (reference sequence). The CDR3 sequence is CASSWNRGGYTF. CDR3 nucleotide sequence: TGTGCCAGCAGCTGGAACAGGGGTGGCTACACCTTC. Full variable domain (outside the CDR3, taken from reference TRBV7-9 and TRBJ1-2): DTGVSQNPRHKITKRGQNVTFRCDPISEHNRLYWYRQTLGQGPEFLTYFQNEAQLEKSRLLSDRFSAERPKGSFSTLEIQRTEQGDSAMYLCASSWNRGGYTFGSGTRLTVV.

V gene TRBV2 combines with J gene TRBJ1-1; D not resolved. V gave up 7 bases and J gave up 2 bases, with 8 bases separating them. Germline V CDR1 and CDR2: SNHLY, FYNNEI. The CDR3 runs to 12 residues. The CDR3 region is CASTSGNTEAFF. CDR3 nucleotides: TGTGCCAGCACTAGCGGAAACACTGAAGCTTTCTTT.

The chain uses TRBV7-9 and TRBJ2-1; TRBD2 matches at 13 bases. Trimming at V came to 4 bases and at J to 0 bases, leaving 9 bases not matched to a gene. The CDR3 has 19 amino acids. In germline, CDR1 is SEHNR, CDR2 FQNEAQ (reference sequence). CDR3 region: CASSSGLAGRISSYNEQFF. The CDR3 DNA follows: TGTGCCAGCAGCTCGGGACTAGCGGGGAGGATTAGCTCCTACAATGAGCAGTTCTTC.

In its sample, this clone was seen once. The chain uses TRBV2 and TRBJ1-2, with 9 bases aligning to TRBD1. Germline assignment: CDR1 SNHLY and CDR2 FYNNEI. The V segment lost 9 bases and the J segment 8 bases; nucleotides outside the gene matches: 10. The length of the CDR3 is 13 residues. The CDR3 DNA follows: TGTGCCAGGGGTTCGGACAGGGGAAACGGCTACACCTTC. Translated: CARGSDRGNGYTF.